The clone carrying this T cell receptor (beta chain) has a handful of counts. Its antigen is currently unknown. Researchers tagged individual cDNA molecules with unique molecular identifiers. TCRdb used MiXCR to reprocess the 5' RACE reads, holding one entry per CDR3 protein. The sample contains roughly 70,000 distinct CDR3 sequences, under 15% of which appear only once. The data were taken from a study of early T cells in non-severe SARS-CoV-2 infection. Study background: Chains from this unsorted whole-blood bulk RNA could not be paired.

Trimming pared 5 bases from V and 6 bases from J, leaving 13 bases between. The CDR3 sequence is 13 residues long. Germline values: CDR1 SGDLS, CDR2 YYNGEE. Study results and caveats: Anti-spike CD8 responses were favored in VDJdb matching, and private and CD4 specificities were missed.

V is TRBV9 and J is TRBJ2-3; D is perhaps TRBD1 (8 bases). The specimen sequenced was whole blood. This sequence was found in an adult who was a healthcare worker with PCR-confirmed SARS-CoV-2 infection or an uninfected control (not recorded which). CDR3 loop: CASSDRGGDTQYF. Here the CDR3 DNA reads TGTGCCAGCAGTGACAGGGGAGGGGATACGCAGTATTTT.